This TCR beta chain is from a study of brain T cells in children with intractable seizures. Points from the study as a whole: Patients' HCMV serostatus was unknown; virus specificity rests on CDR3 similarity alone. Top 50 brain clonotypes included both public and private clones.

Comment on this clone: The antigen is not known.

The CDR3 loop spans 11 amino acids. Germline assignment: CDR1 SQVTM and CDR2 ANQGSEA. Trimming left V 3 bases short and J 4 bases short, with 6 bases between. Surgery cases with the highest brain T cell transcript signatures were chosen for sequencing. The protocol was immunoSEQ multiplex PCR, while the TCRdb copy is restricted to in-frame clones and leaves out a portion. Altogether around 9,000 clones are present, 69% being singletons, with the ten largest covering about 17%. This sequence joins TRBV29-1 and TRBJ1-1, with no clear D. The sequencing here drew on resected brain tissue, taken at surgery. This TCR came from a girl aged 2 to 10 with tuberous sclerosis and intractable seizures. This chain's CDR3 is CSVDLATEAFF. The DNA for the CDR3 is TGCAGCGTTGATTTGGCCACTGAAGCTTTCTTT. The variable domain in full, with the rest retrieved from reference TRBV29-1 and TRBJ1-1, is SAVISQKPSRDICQRGTSLTIQCQVDSQVTMMFWYRQQPGQSLTLIATANQGSEATYESGFVIDKFPISRPNLTFSTLTVSNMSPEDSSIYLCSVDLATEAFFGQGTRLTVV.